This T cell receptor (beta chain) was observed in a study of human T cells and chemical hapten exposure. General study points: Relative to control repertoires, expanded TCRs gave rise to significantly more large CDR3 similarity clusters. Higher patch test scores went with higher counts of PT1 expanded TCRs.

Time point meaning: pre-sensitization, week 0. The treatment here: therapeutic diphenylcyclopropenone sensitization with weekly scalp DPC. J was trimmed by 6 bases and V by 4 bases; bases with no gene match: 8. CDR1 and CDR2 (germline): MNHEY, SVGEGT. The CDR3 is 14 amino acids. The library labeled individual cDNA molecules by adding unique molecular identifiers to them. From the RACE reads, TCRdb called clonotypes with MiXCR, one entry per CDR3 protein. The sample carries under 400,000 distinct CDR3 sequences, approximately 5.1% recorded once. This clonotype was counted at least ten times. Its antigen is unidentified.

The chain uses TRBV6-2 or TRBV6-3 and TRBJ1-1, with 7 bases fitting TRBD1. This sequence was found in a woman aged 45-60 years with alopecia areata. Some clones in this sample may be carry-over from other donors' samples. This specimen consisted of whole blood, obtained in connection with sensitization to the hapten diphenylcyclopropenone (DPC). For the CDR3, the DNA is TGTGCCAGCAGTTCCGCGACAGGGACGGCTGAAGCTTTCTTT. Translation gives CASSSATGTAEAFF.